These 27 T cell receptor beta chains were sequenced from one sample in a study of T cells in women clearing cervical HPV infection. Data came from immunoSEQ multiplex PCR; TCRdb stores just in-frame clones and leaves some out. The sample is made up of tens of thousands of clones, and the top ten hold around a sixth of it. Sequencing was performed on blood buffy coat. Every receptor here comes from a woman between 18 and 70 years old with a cervical HPV16 infection that either progressed to CIN3+ or cleared (not recorded which).

By frequency, this clone registers medium-sized. The observed sequence ends 3 residues before the CDR3 terminus, with the missing tail filled in from the germline J gene. The V call is TRBV9, the J call TRBJ2-3; TRBD2 is a possible D gene (6 bases). CDR1 and CDR2 from the germline V gene are SGDLS and YYNGEE. Trimming took off 0 bases at V and 2 bases at J, with 13 bases between the two ends. The CDR3 consists of 16 residues. The DNA read from the CDR3 is TGTGCCAGCAGCGTAGGCTCTAGCGATGTCACAGATACG. Its protein product is CASSVGSSDVTDT. The CDR3 in full is CASSVGSSDVTDTQYF. The full variable domain, its missing parts supplied by reference TRBV9 and TRBJ2-3, is DSGVTQTPKHLITATGQRVTLRCSPRSGDLSVYWYQQSLDQGLQFLIQYYNGEERAKGNILERFSAQQFPDLHSELNLSSLELGDSALYFCASSVGSSDVTDTQYFGPGTRLTVL.

A remark on this clone: The DNA ends 3 residues before the CDR3 does, and the rest of the CDR3 is filled in from the germline J gene. The gene calls are TRBV4-2 and TRBJ2-7; D might be TRBD1 (6 bases). V lost 4 bases and J lost 3, with 22 bases in between. CDR3 length: 17 amino acids. Germline V gene lookup returns CDR1 LGHNA and CDR2 YNFKEQ. CDR3 DNA, as far as it was read: TGTGCCAGCAGCCGGAGCTTAATTCCCGGGACAATCTACGAG. Residues: CASSRSLIPGTIYE. The complete CDR3 protein is CASSRSLIPGTIYEQYF.

The CDR3 reads CASSLGTGTSTDTQYF. The CDR3 bases that were read are TGTGCCAGCAGCTTAGGGACAGGAACTAGCACAGATACG. The rearrangement joins TRBV7-3 to TRBJ2-3, with 8 bases matching TRBD1. With the read ending 3 residues before the CDR3 end, the germline J gene is used to fill in that end. Germline V gene sequence: CDR1 SGHTA, CDR2 FQGTGA. This CDR3 has 16 residues. Trimming took 2 bases from V and 0 from J; bases not matched to a gene: 4.

The CDR3 DNA, read in part, is TGTGCCAGCAGTTTATGGGCTAGCGGGAGCACAGATACG. Residues: CASSLWASGSTDT. The whole CDR3 is CASSLWASGSTDTQYF. This rearrangement joins TRBV27 to TRBJ2-3; the match to TRBD2 covers 8 bases. The CDR3 extends 3 residues past the end of the read, so its final part is completed from the germline J gene. This CDR3 has 16 amino acids. CDR1 and CDR2 (germline): MNHEY, SMNVEV (reference sequence). Losses at the gene ends were 1 base for V and 0 bases for J; bases not matched to a gene: 3.

With respect to this clone: The read falls 3 residues short of the CDR3 end, and the missing part is taken from the germline J gene. The chain uses TRBV29-1 and TRBJ1-1; 8 bases match TRBD1. The CDR3 extends over 13 amino acids. V trimming: 7 bases; J trimming: 4 bases; junction bases outside the gene matches: 8. Germline values: CDR1 SQVTM, CDR2 ANQGSEA. Partial CDR3 DNA: TGCAGCGGATACGGGACAGGTAGCACTGAA. Translating it yields CSGYGTGSTE. Given in full, the CDR3 is CSGYGTGSTEAFF.

A word on this clone: The observed sequence ends 3 residues before the CDR3 terminus, with the missing tail filled in from the germline J gene. V gene TRBV7-2 combines with J gene TRBJ2-3; D not certain. The V gene lost 4 bases and the J gene lost 4 bases, with 12 bases spanning the gap. Germline V gene data show CDR1 as SGHTA and CDR2 as FQGNSA. CDR3 size: 14 residues. CDR3 in amino acids: CASSSHITSDTQYF. The CDR3 bases that were read are TGTGCCAGCAGCTCACATATAACGTCAGATACG. The whole variable domain, filled in from reference TRBV7-2 and TRBJ2-3, reads GAGVSQSPSNKVTEKGKDVELRCDPISGHTALYWYRQSLGQGLEFLIYFQGNSAPDKSGLPSDRFSAERTGGSVSTLTIQRTQQEDSAVYLCASSSHITSDTQYFGPGTRLTVL.

Notes on this clone: The sequenced fragment ends 3 residues before the CDR3 boundary, so the rest is inferred from the germline J gene. The chain employs TRBV6-2 or TRBV6-3 and TRBJ1-2; weak D call: TRBD1 (5 bases). This CDR3 spans 12 amino acids. CDR1 MNHEY and CDR2 SVGEGT come from the germline V gene. The CDR3 bases that were read are TGTGCCAGCAGTGCGGGACTAGCGGTC. As protein: CASSAGLAV. The complete CDR3 reads CASSAGLAVYTF.

As concerns this clone: The read ends 3 residues shy of where the CDR3 ends; the end is completed using the germline J gene. This sequence joins TRBV11-2 and TRBJ2-7, with TRBD2 identical over 7 bases. Per the germline V gene, CDR1 is SGHAT and CDR2 is FQNNGV. The junction had 6 bases not matched to a gene; V was cut back by 1 base and J by 6 bases. The CDR3 loop spans 14 amino acids. Partial CDR3 DNA: TGTGCCAGCAGCTTAGTACAATGGGGGGGCGAG. This encodes CASSLVQWGGE. The full-length CDR3 reads as CASSLVQWGGEQYF.

Of note for this clone: Read data end 3 residues before the CDR3 end; the end is taken from the germline J gene. The chain recombines TRBV5-1 with TRBJ2-1; TRBD2 agrees at 7 bases. V shed 0 bases and J 4 bases; nucleotides not matched to a gene: 4. The germline CDR1 and CDR2 sequences are SGHRS and YFSETQ. The length of the CDR3 is 15 residues. CDR3 protein: CASSLGDYQYNEQFF. The DNA read from the CDR3 is TGCGCCAGCAGCTTGGGGGACTACCAATACAATGAG.

Comment on this clone: At one boundary the junction diverges from the germline segment, which might be a read error. The CDR3 end lies 3 residues beyond the end of the read and is filled in from the germline J gene. The rearrangement uses TRBV7-7 and TRBJ1-2; 8 bases agree with TRBD1. The CDR3 runs to 14 residues. Looked up from germline, CDR1 is SSHAT and CDR2 is FNYEAQ (reference sequence). CDR3 bases read: TGTGCTAGCAGTTCCGGGACAGGACCCTACGAC. It yields the protein CASSSGTGPYD. The entire CDR3 reads CASSSGTGPYDYTF.

Points on this clone: With the read ending 3 residues before the CDR3 end, the germline J gene is used to fill in that end. The chain couples TRBV6-2 or TRBV6-3 to TRBJ2-7, with 11 bases aligning to TRBD2. With 5 bases clipped from V and 5 bases from J, the junction kept 11 bases outside the gene matches. CDR1 and CDR2 (germline): MNHEY, SVGEGT. The CDR3 has 16 amino acids. CDR3 sequence: CASSQQLAGENDEQYF. The sequenced CDR3 bases are TGTGCCAGCAGTCAGCAACTAGCGGGAGAAAATGACGAG.

Note on this clone: The read comes to an end 3 residues before the CDR3 does, leaving the germline J gene to fill in the end. V usage is TRBV2 and J usage is TRBJ2-3; 8 bases agree with TRBD2. CDR3 length: 15 amino acids. Looked up from germline, CDR1 is SNHLY and CDR2 is FYNNEI. Incomplete CDR3 DNA: TGTGCCAGCAGTCCGTGGAGCGGGGGACAAGAGACG. Its translation: CASSPWSGGQET. The CDR3 in its entirety is CASSPWSGGQETQYF.

Comments on this clone: The CDR3 end lies 3 residues beyond the end of the read and is filled in from the germline J gene. V usage is TRBV30 and J usage is TRBJ2-4; a possible D gene is TRBD1 (6 bases). This CDR3 has 13 residues. Germline V CDR1 and CDR2: GTSNPN, SVGIG (reference sequence). This CDR3 is CASTQVGALGQYF. The CDR3 DNA, read in part, is TGTGCCTCAACCCAAGTGGGGGCGCTCGGT.

A remark on this clone: The read ends 3 residues before the CDR3 terminus; that terminus is restored from the germline J gene. This sequence joins TRBV9 and TRBJ2-2; 13 nucleotides align to TRBD2. Germline CDR1 reads SGDLS; CDR2 reads YYNGEE. The CDR3 is made up of 16 amino acids. V shed 3 bases and J 3 bases; nucleotides not matched to a gene: 2. The CDR3 bases that were read are TGTGCCAGCAGCGAACTAGCGGGAGGGGACACCGGGGAG. As protein: CASSELAGGDTGE. The full-length CDR3 reads as CASSELAGGDTGELFF.

Details on this clone: The CDR3 goes on 3 residues after the read ends, and that part is filled in from the germline J gene. The rearrangement links TRBV7-6 to TRBJ2-7, with TRBD1 matching over 9 bases. J lost 2 bases, V lost 6 bases, and 11 bases had no gene match. In germline, CDR1 is SGHVS, CDR2 FNYEAQ. The CDR3 is 16 amino acids. CDR3 region: CASSSLEGQGTYEQYF. The DNA read from the CDR3 is TGTGCCAGCAGTTCCTTAGAGGGACAGGGCACCTACGAG.

On this clone itself: The read comes to an end 3 residues before the CDR3 does, leaving the germline J gene to fill in the end. V is TRBV30 and J is TRBJ1-1; maybe TRBD1 (6 bases). Trimming left V 4 bases short and J 2 bases short, with 14 bases between. Germline CDR1 GTSNPN, CDR2 SVGIG (reference sequence). The CDR3 runs to 14 residues. The CDR3 bases that were read are TGTGCCTGGAACTCGGGACAAGCAAACACTGAA. It specifies CAWNSGQANTE. The whole CDR3 sequence is CAWNSGQANTEAFF.

For this clone: The CDR3 goes on 3 residues after the read ends, and that part is filled in from the germline J gene. The chain recombines TRBV10-3 with TRBJ2-1; D is unresolved. There are 12 residues in the CDR3. Germline-derived CDR1 and CDR2 are ENHRY and SYGVKD. Trimming stripped 3 bases from V and 5 bases from J, with 5 bases between. The CDR3 reads CAISDPNNEQFF. The CDR3 bases that were read are TGTGCCATCAGTGATCCTAACAATGAG.

A remark on this clone: Sequencing ends 3 residues short of the CDR3 end; the germline J gene provides the rest. This rearrangement joins TRBV29-1 to TRBJ1-4; the D gene is possibly TRBD1 (5 bases). CDR3 length equals 13 residues. In germline, CDR1 is SQVTM, CDR2 ANQGSEA. Trimming cost V 6 bases and J 8 bases, with 16 bases left between them. The DNA read from the CDR3 is TGCAGCGTCCAAAGGGGAGGTGAGGAAAAA. Amino acid sequence: CSVQRGGEEK. From start to end, the CDR3 is CSVQRGGEEKLFF.

Points on this clone: Read coverage stops 3 residues before the CDR3 terminus; the germline J gene supplies the remainder. The chain is built from TRBV15 and TRBJ1-4, with TRBD1 identical over 8 bases. Germline V gene sequence: CDR1 LNHNV, CDR2 YYDKDF (reference sequence). Trimming took 5 bases from V and 7 from J; bases not matched to a gene: 6. The CDR3 loop spans 14 amino acids. The covered CDR3 bases are TGTGCCACCAGCGACGGACAGGGATTTGAAAAA. It translates to CATSDGQGFEK. The CDR3 reads in full as CATSDGQGFEKLFF.

According to its frequency, this clone is medium-sized. The read ends 3 residues early relative to the CDR3; the germline J gene fills the gap. The chain recombines TRBV29-1 with TRBJ2-1; 15 bases are shared with TRBD2. The CDR3 has 21 amino acids. The junction had 18 bases not matched to a gene; V was cut back by 6 bases and J by 0 bases. CDR1 and CDR2 from the germline V gene are SQVTM and ANQGSEA. CDR3 protein: CSVEGLAGGTNRRSSYNEQFF. Incomplete CDR3 DNA: TGCAGCGTCGAGGGACTAGCGGGAGGAACTAATCGTCGCAGCTCCTACAATGAG.

Comments on this clone: The observed sequence ends 3 residues before the CDR3 terminus, with the missing tail filled in from the germline J gene. This chain links TRBV29-1 with TRBJ1-4, with D possibly being TRBD1 (5 bases). CDR3 length: 14 residues. CDR1 SQVTM and CDR2 ANQGSEA come from the germline V gene. The sequenced part of the CDR3 DNA is TGCAGCGTCGCTGACAGTTCCTATAATTCACCA. It encodes CSVADSSYNSP. The complete CDR3 protein is CSVADSSYNSPLFF.

Remarks on this clone: The read terminates 3 residues ahead of where the CDR3 ends, so the germline J gene completes it. The genes are TRBV7-6 and TRBJ2-1, with 11 bases that match TRBD2. This CDR3 has 14 residues. Germline lookup yields CDR1 SGHVS and CDR2 FNYEAQ. With V trimmed by 3 bases and J by 7 bases, 2 bases remained unmatched. The sequenced CDR3 bases are TGTGCCAGCAGCTTTAGCGGGGGGGCGAATGAG. It specifies CASSFSGGANE. Given in full, the CDR3 is CASSFSGGANEQFF.

Notes on this clone: The read halts 3 residues ahead of the CDR3 end, with the missing end drawn from the germline J gene. The chain recombines TRBV6-2 or TRBV6-3 with TRBJ1-5, with D maybe TRBD1 (6 bases). CDR3 length: 16 residues. Trimming pared 6 bases from V and 0 bases from J, leaving 15 bases between. The germline gives CDR1 MNHEY, CDR2 SVGEGT. The CDR3: CASRGSGAPSNQPQHF. The CDR3 bases that were read are TGTGCCAGCAGAGGATCAGGGGCCCCTAGCAATCAGCCC.

On this clone: The read ends 3 residues before the CDR3 terminus; that terminus is restored from the germline J gene. V is TRBV2 and J is TRBJ2-4; 8 bases line up with TRBD1. CDR1 and CDR2 from the germline V gene are SNHLY and FYNNEI. CDR3 length: 14 amino acids. Losses at the gene ends were 3 bases for V and 4 bases for J; bases not matched to a gene: 2. CDR3 DNA, as far as it was read: TGTGCCAGCAGTGACCGGGACAGGAAAAACATT. Translation: CASSDRDRKNI. The CDR3, in full, reads CASSDRDRKNIQYF.

As to this clone: The DNA ends 3 residues before the CDR3 does, and the rest of the CDR3 is filled in from the germline J gene. The genes are TRBV13 and TRBJ2-1; D not certain. CDR1 PRHDT and CDR2 FYEKMQ come from the germline V gene (reference sequence). This CDR3 is built from 13 residues. V gave up 1 base and J gave up 7 bases, with 8 bases separating them. The CDR3 spells CASSLALINEQFF. CDR3 DNA, as far as it was read: TGTGCCAGCAGCTTAGCACTCATTAATGAG. Looking up the rest from reference TRBV13 and TRBJ2-1 gives the full variable domain: AAGVIQSPRHLIKEKRETATLKCYPIPRHDTVYWYQQGPGQDPQFLISFYEKMQSDKGSIPDRFSAQQFSDYHSELNMSSLELGDSALYFCASSLALINEQFFGPGTRLTVL.

About this clone: The read ends 3 residues before the CDR3 terminus; that terminus is restored from the germline J gene. This rearrangement joins TRBV10-3 to TRBJ2-4; the D is unclear. Germline CDR1 is ENHRY and CDR2 is SYGVKD. V was cut by 3 bases and J by 2 bases, with 14 bases left in between. CDR3 length equals 16 residues. This CDR3 reads CAISDWAGKTKNIQYF. CDR3 DNA, as far as it was read: TGTGCCATCAGTGATTGGGCTGGTAAAACCAAAAACATT.

A word on this clone: The read finishes 3 residues shy of the CDR3 end, and the germline J gene is used to complete it. The J gene is TRBJ2-2, the V gene TRBV6-1; 8 bases match TRBD2. Germline CDR1 and CDR2: MNHNS and SASEGT. CDR3 size: 16 residues. J was trimmed by 5 bases and V by 2 bases; bases with no gene match: 7. This CDR3 reads CASSESAGGGTGELFF. The covered CDR3 bases are TGTGCCAGCAGTGAATCCGCGGGGGGAGGAACCGGGGAG.